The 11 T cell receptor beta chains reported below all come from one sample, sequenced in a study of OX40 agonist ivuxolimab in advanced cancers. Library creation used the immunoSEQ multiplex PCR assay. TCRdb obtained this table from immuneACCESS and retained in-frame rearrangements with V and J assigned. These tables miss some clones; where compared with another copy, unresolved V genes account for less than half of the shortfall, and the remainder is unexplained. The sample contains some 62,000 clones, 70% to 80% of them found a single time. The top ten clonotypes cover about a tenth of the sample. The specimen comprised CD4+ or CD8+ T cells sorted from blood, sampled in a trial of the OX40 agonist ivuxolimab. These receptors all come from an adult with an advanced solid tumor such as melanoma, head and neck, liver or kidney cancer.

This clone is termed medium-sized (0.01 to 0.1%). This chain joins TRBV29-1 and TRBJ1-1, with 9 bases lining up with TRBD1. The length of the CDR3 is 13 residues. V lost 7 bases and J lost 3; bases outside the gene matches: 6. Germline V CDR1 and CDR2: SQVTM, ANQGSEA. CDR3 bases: TGCAGCGCGGGACAGGGCCCAGACACTGAAGCTTTCTTT. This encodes CSAGQGPDTEAFF.

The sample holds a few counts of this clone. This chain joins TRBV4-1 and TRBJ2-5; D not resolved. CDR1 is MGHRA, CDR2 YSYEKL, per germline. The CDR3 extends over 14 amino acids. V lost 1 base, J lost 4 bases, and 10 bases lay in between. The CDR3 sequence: CASSQVAIGETQYF. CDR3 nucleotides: TGCGCCAGCAGCCAAGTGGCTATCGGAGAGACCCAGTACTTC.

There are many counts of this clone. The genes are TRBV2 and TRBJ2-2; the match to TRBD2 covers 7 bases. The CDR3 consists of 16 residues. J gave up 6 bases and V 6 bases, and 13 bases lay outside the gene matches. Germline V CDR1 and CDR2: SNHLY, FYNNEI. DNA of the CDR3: TGTGCCAGCAGCGAACGGGACTATCTAACACCCGGGGAGCTGTTTTTT. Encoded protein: CASSERDYLTPGELFF.

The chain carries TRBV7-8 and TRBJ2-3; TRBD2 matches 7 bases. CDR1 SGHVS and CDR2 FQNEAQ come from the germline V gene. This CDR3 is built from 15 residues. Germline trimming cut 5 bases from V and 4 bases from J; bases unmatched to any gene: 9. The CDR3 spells CASSELARVADTQYF. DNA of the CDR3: TGTGCCAGCAGCGAACTAGCGAGGGTCGCAGATACGCAGTATTTT. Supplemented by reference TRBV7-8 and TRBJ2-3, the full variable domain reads GAGVSQSPRYKVAKRGQDVALRCDPISGHVSLFWYQQALGQGPEFLTYFQNEAQLDKSGLPSDRFFAERPEGSVSTLKIQRTQQEDSAVYLCASSELARVADTQYFGPGTRLTVL.

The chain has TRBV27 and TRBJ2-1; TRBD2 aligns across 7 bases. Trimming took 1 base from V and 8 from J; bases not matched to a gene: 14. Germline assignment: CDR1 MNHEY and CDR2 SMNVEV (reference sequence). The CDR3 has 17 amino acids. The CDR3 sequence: CASSLLGGRAFRYEQFF. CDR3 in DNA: TGTGCCAGCAGTTTATTGGGTGGGAGGGCTTTTCGGTATGAGCAGTTCTTC.

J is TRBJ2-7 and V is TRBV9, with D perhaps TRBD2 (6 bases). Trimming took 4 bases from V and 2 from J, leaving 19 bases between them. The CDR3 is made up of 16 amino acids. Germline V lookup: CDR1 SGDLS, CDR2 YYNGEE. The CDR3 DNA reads TGTGCCAGCAGCCCACCGGGGGTTAAGGGTACCTACGAGCAGTACTTC. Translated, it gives CASSPPGVKGTYEQYF.

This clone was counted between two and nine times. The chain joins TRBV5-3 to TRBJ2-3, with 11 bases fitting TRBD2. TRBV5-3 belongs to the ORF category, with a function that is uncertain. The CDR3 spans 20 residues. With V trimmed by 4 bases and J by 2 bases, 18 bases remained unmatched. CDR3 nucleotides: TGTGCCAGAAGCACAAGTGAGACTAGCGGGACCCCGCTCCTCACAGATACGCAGTATTTT. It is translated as CARSTSETSGTPLLTDTQYF.

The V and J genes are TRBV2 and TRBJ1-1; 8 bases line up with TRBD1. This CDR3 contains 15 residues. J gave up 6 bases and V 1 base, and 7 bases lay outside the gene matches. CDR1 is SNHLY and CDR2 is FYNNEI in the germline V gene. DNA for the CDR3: TGTGCCAGCAGTGAAGGTACTCAGGGGGCAGCTGAAGCTTTCTTT. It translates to CASSEGTQGAAEAFF. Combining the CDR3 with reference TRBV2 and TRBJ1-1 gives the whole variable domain EPEVTQTPSHQVTQMGQEVILRCVPISNHLYFYWYRQILGQKVEFLVSFYNNEISEKSEIFDDQFSVERPDGSNFTLKIRSTKLEDSAMYFCASSEGTQGAAEAFFGQGTRLTVV.

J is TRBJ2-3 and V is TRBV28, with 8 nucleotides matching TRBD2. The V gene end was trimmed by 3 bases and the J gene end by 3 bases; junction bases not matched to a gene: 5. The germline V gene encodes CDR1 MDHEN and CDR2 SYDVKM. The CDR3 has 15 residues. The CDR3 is CASSFEAGGTDTQYF. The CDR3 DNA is TGTGCCAGCAGTTTCGAGGCGGGAGGAACAGATACGCAGTATTTT.

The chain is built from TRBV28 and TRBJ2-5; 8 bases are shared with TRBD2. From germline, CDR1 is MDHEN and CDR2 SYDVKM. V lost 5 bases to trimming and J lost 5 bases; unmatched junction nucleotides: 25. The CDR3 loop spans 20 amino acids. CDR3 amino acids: CASSGPFGGLVGERGETQYF. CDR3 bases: TGTGCCAGCAGTGGGCCGTTTGGGGGACTAGTCGGAGAGAGAGGGGAGACCCAGTACTTC. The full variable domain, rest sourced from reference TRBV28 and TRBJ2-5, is DVKVTQSSRYLVKRTGEKVFLECVQDMDHENMFWYRQDPGLGLRLIYFSYDVKMKEKGDIPEGYSVSREKKERFSLILESASTNQTSMYLCASSGPFGGLVGERGETQYFGPGTRLLVL.

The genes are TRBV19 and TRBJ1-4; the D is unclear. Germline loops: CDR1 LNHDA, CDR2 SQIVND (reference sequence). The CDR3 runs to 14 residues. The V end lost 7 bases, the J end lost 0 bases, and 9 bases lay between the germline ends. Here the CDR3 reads CASNEGATNEKLFF. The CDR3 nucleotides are TGTGCCAGTAACGAGGGAGCAACTAATGAAAAACTGTTTTTT.